Below, 4 T cell receptor beta chains from the same sample are listed, as sequenced in a study of blood T cell repertoires in COVID-19 (dated by TCRdb to 2020 to 2021). The library was obtained by the immunoSEQ multiplex PCR assay. This is the immuneACCESS table as TCRdb keeps it, with only in-frame sequences that have V and J called. A part of the clones is gone; compared with another copy, unresolved V genes explain less than half, and the rest is unexplained. The sample records 95,000 to 150,000 clones, 75% to 90% of which are singletons. Around 4% of the sample is in the top ten clones. Material: peripheral blood. The source is a man between 40 and 49 years old with acute or convalescent COVID-19.

V is TRBV7-2 and J is TRBJ2-2; 7 bases map to TRBD1. This CDR3 is built from 16 residues. J gave up 0 bases and V 1 base, and 2 bases lay outside the gene matches. Per the germline V gene, CDR1 is SGHTA and CDR2 is FQGNSA. The CDR3 DNA follows: TGTGCCAGCAGCTTAGTAGGGGGCTCGAACACCGGGGAGCTGTTTTTT. Protein product: CASSLVGGSNTGELFF.

V usage is TRBV3-1 (or the pseudogene TRBV3-2) and J usage is TRBJ1-2; 9 bases are a match to TRBD1. Germline V lookup: CDR1 LGHDT, CDR2 YNNKEL (reference sequence). The CDR3 extends over 13 amino acids. The V segment lost 5 bases and the J segment 2 bases; nucleotides outside the gene matches: 0. This chain's CDR3 is CASSGQGNYGYTF. In DNA, the CDR3 is TGTGCCAGCAGCGGACAGGGGAACTATGGCTACACCTTC.

The chain recombines TRBV9 with TRBJ1-5; 11 bases map to TRBD1. With 7 bases clipped from V and 6 bases from J, the junction kept 3 bases outside the gene matches. The CDR3 loop spans 13 amino acids. CDR1 is SGDLS and CDR2 is YYNGEE in the germline V gene. DNA for the CDR3: TGTGCCAGCGGGGACAGGGGGTTTCAGCCCCAGCATTTT. This gives the protein CASGDRGFQPQHF.

The DNA of the CDR3 is TGTGCCAGCAGCCGAGCCGGAGGGACAGGGGGTGAACACTACTCCTACGAGCAGTACTTC. This encodes CASSRAGGTGGEHYSYEQYF. V usage is TRBV7-8 and J usage is TRBJ2-7; TRBD1 agrees at 11 bases. Germline CDR1 and CDR2: SGHVS and FQNEAQ. The CDR3 covers 20 residues. J was trimmed by 0 bases and V by 5 bases; bases with no gene match: 18.